A selection of T cell receptor beta chains follows, all from one sample in a study of CD8 T cells in ankylosing spondylitis. TCRdb called the 5' RACE reads again in MiXCR, with one record for every CDR3 protein. The data show approximately 300,000 distinct CDR3 sequences, 6.5% to 10% seen once. Source material: blood, either unsorted or a sorted T cell fraction (not recorded which). The receptor set was obtained from a male donor with ankylosing spondylitis. Both conserved end residues are trimmed from each CDR3. Some rows mark clone size as missing; the rest say once, few, many or name a class of expanded clone.

clone size | J gene | V gene | CDR3 protein
few | TRBJ1-1 | TRBV18 | ASSPASGRTTEAF
- | TRBJ2-5 | TRBV9 | ASSAQGTVQETQY
few | TRBJ2-7 | TRBV7-9 | ASSYRLAAAYEQY
few | TRBJ2-1 | TRBV18 | ASSPEVGRRNEQF
- | TRBJ2-2 | TRBV27 | ASSSMGTGKTGELF
- | TRBJ2-5 | TRBV5-4 | ASSLRAGGETQY
- | TRBJ2-7 | TRBV12-3/TRBV12-4 | ASNQGWEQY
- | TRBJ2-1 | TRBV9 | ASSVEPQKSNEQF
few | TRBJ2-1 | TRBV12-5 | ASGLAHGGYNEQF
- | TRBJ2-2 | TRBV7-6 | ASSLAFSGADTGELF
few | TRBJ1-2 | TRBV6-2/TRBV6-3 | ASSPHVGKVDYGYT
- | TRBJ2-7 | TRBV4-2 | ASSQRTGAPYEQY
many | TRBJ2-1 | TRBV2 | ASSVKQGAVSYNEQF
many | TRBJ1-1 | TRBV12-3/TRBV12-4 | ASSLGGLNTEAF
few | TRBJ2-7 | TRBV28 | ASSLVAGPHEQY
- | TRBJ1-1 | TRBV5-5 | ARGLGVFTEAF
few | TRBJ2-7 | TRBV6-5 | ASSYGRGPFYEQY
- | TRBJ2-1 | TRBV25-1 | ASSEMREYNEQF
few | TRBJ2-1 | TRBV12-5 | ASGLEWGEQF
few | TRBJ1-4 | TRBV4-1 | ASSQNRQRGDAEKLF
- | TRBJ2-3 | TRBV7-8 | ASSFRQGVLATQY
- | TRBJ2-1 | TRBV5-1 | ASSLVGDRFYNEQF
many | TRBJ1-1 | TRBV5-1 | ASRLGTRAPEAF
few | TRBJ2-4 | TRBV4-1 | ASSPLGTRNIQY
few | TRBJ2-1 | TRBV7-2 | ASSAQGGVRVRDEQF
- | TRBJ2-7 | TRBV5-1 | ASTRAGSYEQY
few | TRBJ2-7 | TRBV7-8 | ASSRTRINPYEQY
- | TRBJ2-5 | TRBV12-3/TRBV12-4 | ASSSLMGAEETQY
few | TRBJ2-7 | TRBV7-6 | ASSLNDRGTQY
- | TRBJ2-3 | TRBV15 | ATSRGGGNTDTQY
many | TRBJ2-7 | TRBV7-2 | ASSYNRDRVYEQY